This is a list of T cell receptor beta chains from one sample in a study of control samples from healthy donors and cancer patients. TCRdb's table, derived via immunoSEQ multiplex PCR, lists solely in-frame clones and lacks some. The profile shows around 180,000 clones, roughly 88% of them singletons. Sequencing was carried out using blood. These receptor sequences come from a woman under 40 in good health. CDR3s include the opening cysteine and the closing phenylalanine or tryptophan. The order of the fields is J gene, V gene, CDR3 protein.

TRBJ1-1 | TRBV20-1 | CSAGTALEAFF
TRBJ1-1 | TRBV7-9 | CASSLYSGTGESFF
TRBJ1-1 | TRBV6-1 | CASSARPTGANTEAFF
TRBJ2-3 | TRBV25-1 | CASSGPDRPTDTQYF
TRBJ2-5 | TRBV6-6 | CASSYRAGETQYF
TRBJ1-2 | TRBV12-3/TRBV12-4 | CASSSSGVGYTF
TRBJ2-7 | TRBV28 | CASSLGQGKQYF
TRBJ2-1 | TRBV28 | CASSEIGPQFF
TRBJ2-4 | TRBV19 | CASSIGYVTLVKNIQYF
TRBJ2-1 | TRBV7-2 | CASSLAAPTEQFF
TRBJ1-1 | TRBV2 | CASTGGARNTEAFF
TRBJ1-1 | TRBV18 | CASSTSVGAQNTEAFF
TRBJ1-2 | TRBV19 | CASSIFGDRFPYGYTF
TRBJ1-4 | TRBV30 | CAWSLGQGMKKLFF
TRBJ2-3 | TRBV6-5 | CASSYYRTDTQYF
TRBJ1-5 | TRBV27 | CASRTTKFNQPQHF
TRBJ1-1 | TRBV9 | CASSVEGTPNTEAFF
TRBJ2-7 | TRBV15 | CATSRGLITYEQYF
TRBJ2-1 | TRBV7-9 | CASSLGPGQGAKNEQFF
TRBJ2-4 | TRBV19 | CASSATIQAAWAKNIQYF
TRBJ2-7 | TRBV27 | CASSPYERRGLAGVYYEQYF
TRBJ2-1 | TRBV18 | CASSPVLAGDKGWNEQFF
TRBJ1-2 | TRBV10-3 | CAIKNNRDTFYGYTF
TRBJ1-1 | TRBV7-9 | CASSLQWSNTEAFF
TRBJ2-1 | TRBV18 | CASSPTYNEQFF
TRBJ2-3 | TRBV7-9 | CASSFGLNTQYF
TRBJ1-6 | TRBV4-1 | CASSQGRTGNNSPLHF
TRBJ2-2 | TRBV4-2 | CASSQAAGGTGELFF
TRBJ2-2 | TRBV20-1 | CSATRAGELFF
TRBJ1-2 | TRBV7-9 | CASSLGGALYYGYTF
TRBJ2-7 | TRBV5-1 | CASSFGREGNEQYF
TRBJ2-3 | TRBV5-4 | CASSFPSGSGDTQYF
TRBJ1-2 | TRBV12-3/TRBV12-4 | CASSFVFSPAYTF
TRBJ2-5 | TRBV2 | CASSERQQDETQYF
TRBJ2-1 | TRBV28 | CATVYGYSSYNEQFF
TRBJ1-2 | TRBV6-6 | CASSPQGDSDGYTF
TRBJ2-2 | TRBV11-2 | CASSLVGVAGGTGELFF
TRBJ1-1 | TRBV7-9 | CASSLDQGANTEAFF
TRBJ2-7 | TRBV7-9 | CASSPSYEQYF